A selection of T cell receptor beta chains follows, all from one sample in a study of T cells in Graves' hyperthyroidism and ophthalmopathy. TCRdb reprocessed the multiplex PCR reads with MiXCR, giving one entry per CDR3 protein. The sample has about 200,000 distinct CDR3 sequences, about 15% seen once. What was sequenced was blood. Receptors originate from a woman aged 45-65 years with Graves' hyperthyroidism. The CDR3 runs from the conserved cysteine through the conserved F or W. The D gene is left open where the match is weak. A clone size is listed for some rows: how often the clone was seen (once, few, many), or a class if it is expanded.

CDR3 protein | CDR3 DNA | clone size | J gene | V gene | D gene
CASSVGGATNEKLFF | TGTGCCAGCAGCGTAGGAGGGGCAACTAATGAAAAACTGTTTTTT | few | TRBJ1-4 | TRBV9 | -
CASSPGGEQYF | TGTGCCAGCAGCCCCGGAGGCGAGCAGTACTTC | many | TRBJ2-7 | TRBV3-1 | -
CAWSVPGHSGANVLTF | TGTGCCTGGAGTGTACCCGGACACTCCGGGGCCAACGTCCTGACTTTC | few | TRBJ2-6 | TRBV30 | -
CASSLSAFNQPQHF | TGTGCCAGCAGCTTATCGGCCTTTAATCAGCCCCAGCATTTT | many | TRBJ1-5 | TRBV11-2 | -
CATLEGNLEGYTF | TGTGCCACCCTGGAAGGGAATCTTGAGGGCTACACCTTC | - | TRBJ1-2 | TRBV7-8 | -
CASSQGRLAGVADTQYF | TGCGCCAGCAGCCAAGGCCGACTAGCGGGTGTCGCAGATACGCAGTATTTT | - | TRBJ2-3 | TRBV4-1 | TRBD2
CASSLEPSGSSEQYF | TGCGCCAGCAGCTTGGAACCTAGCGGGAGCAGCGAGCAGTACTTC | many | TRBJ2-7 | TRBV5-1 | TRBD2
CASSPLQGGGNQPQHF | TGTGCCAGCTCACCACTACAGGGAGGCGGCAATCAGCCCCAGCATTTT | few | TRBJ1-5 | TRBV18 | -
CASSQIDRDYGYTF | TGCGCCAGCAGCCAGATCGACAGGGACTATGGCTACACCTTC | many | TRBJ1-2 | TRBV4-1 | TRBD1
CASSLTSGPTYEQYF | TGTGCCAGCAGTCTGACTAGCGGGCCAACCTACGAGCAGTACTTC | - | TRBJ2-7 | TRBV28 | TRBD2
CASATPRTAKWTANYGYTF | TGTGCCAGTGCCACTCCGCGGACAGCTAAGTGGACAGCTAACTATGGCTACACCTTC | many | TRBJ1-2 | TRBV19 | -
CASPVGLVTGELFF | TGTGCGAGCCCCGTGGGGTTGGTCACCGGGGAGCTGTTTTTT | many | TRBJ2-2 | TRBV6-8 | -
CATSHAGTGGDEQYF | TGTGCCACCAGTCATGCCGGGACAGGGGGCGACGAGCAGTACTTC | few | TRBJ2-7 | TRBV24-1 | TRBD1
CSARDPLAAYEQYF | TGCAGTGCTAGAGATCCCCTAGCGGCCTACGAGCAGTACTTC | - | TRBJ2-7 | TRBV20-1 | TRBD2
CASSMGGQRNQPQHF | TGTGCCAGTAGTATGGGGGGACAGCGGAATCAGCCCCAGCATTTT | many | TRBJ1-5 | TRBV19 | TRBD1
CSVEASGRHNEQFF | TGCAGCGTTGAGGCTAGCGGGAGACACAATGAGCAGTTCTTC | many | TRBJ2-1 | TRBV29-1 | TRBD2
CSAEGDSKKASTDTQYF | TGCAGTGCTGAGGGGGACTCGAAAAAAGCTAGCACAGATACGCAGTATTTT | few | TRBJ2-3 | TRBV20-1 | -
CAWRATSGTHNEQFF | TGTGCCTGGAGAGCGACTAGCGGGACCCACAATGAGCAGTTCTTC | - | TRBJ2-1 | TRBV30 | TRBD2
CAISESVAAPYEQYF | TGTGCCATCAGTGAGTCGGTAGCGGCTCCCTACGAGCAGTACTTC | few | TRBJ2-7 | TRBV10-3 | -
CASSPGHSANTGELFF | TGCGCCAGCAGCCCGGGACACTCCGCGAACACCGGGGAGCTGTTTTTT | - | TRBJ2-2 | TRBV5-1 | -
CASRQGVNSGTDTQYF | TGTGCCAGCAGGCAGGGGGTCAACAGTGGCACAGATACGCAGTATTTT | many | TRBJ2-3 | TRBV2 | TRBD1
CASSLREADTQYF | TGTGCCAGCAGCTTGCGAGAGGCAGATACGCAGTATTTT | many | TRBJ2-3 | TRBV7-8 | -
CSVDIFGENTEAFF | TGCAGCGTTGATATATTCGGGGAGAACACTGAAGCTTTCTTT | - | TRBJ1-1 | TRBV29-1 | -
CASSLATGFHGYTF | TGTGCCAGCAGCTTGGCCACAGGGTTCCATGGCTACACCTTC | many | TRBJ1-2 | TRBV7-2 | -
CASSGKGTLYEQYF | TGTGCCAGCAGCGGGAAGGGAACACTTTACGAGCAGTACTTC | - | TRBJ2-7 | TRBV9 | -
CSAGQATHGYTF | TGCAGTGCTGGACAGGCGACCCATGGCTACACCTTC | few | TRBJ1-2 | TRBV20-1 | TRBD1
CASRADPRASGYTF | TGTGCCAGCAGGGCTGACCCCCGCGCCAGTGGCTACACCTTC | many | TRBJ1-2 | TRBV6-1 | -
CASSPGQLLTEAFF | TGTGCCAGCAGCCCCGGACAGCTACTCACTGAAGCTTTCTTT | many | TRBJ1-1 | TRBV3-1 | -
CASSGGTHLQDPYNEQFF | TGTGCCAGCAGTGGGGGGACCCACCTGCAGGATCCCTACAATGAGCAGTTCTTC | - | TRBJ2-1 | TRBV6-2/TRBV6-3 | -
CASSEDGRGNEQFF | TGTGCCAGCAGTGAAGACGGGAGGGGAAATGAGCAGTTCTTC | many | TRBJ2-1 | TRBV2 | TRBD2
CASSTAGTGDHEQYF | TGTGCCAGCAGTACCGCCGGGACAGGGGACCACGAGCAGTACTTC | many | TRBJ2-7 | TRBV27 | TRBD1
CASSLAGTSKETQYF | TGCGCCAGCAGCTTGGCGGGGACTTCCAAAGAGACCCAGTACTTC | - | TRBJ2-5 | TRBV5-1 | -
CASKRGATEAFF | TGTGCCAGCAAAAGAGGGGCTACCGAAGCTTTCTTT | many | TRBJ1-1 | TRBV28 | -
CASSESSDYGYTF | TGTGCCAGCAGTGAGTCCTCGGACTATGGCTACACCTTC | - | TRBJ1-2 | TRBV2 | -
CASSLGTKETQYF | TGTGCCAGCAGCTTAGGGACAAAAGAGACCCAGTACTTC | - | TRBJ2-5 | TRBV7-8 | -
CAWRGGPNEKLFF | TGTGCCTGGAGGGGCGGGCCCAATGAAAAACTGTTTTTT | - | TRBJ1-4 | TRBV30 | -
CASSHAYEQYF | TGTGCCAGCAGCCATGCCTACGAGCAGTACTTC | many | TRBJ2-7 | TRBV3-1 | -
CASVGGGTDTQYF | TGTGCCAGTGTCGGAGGAGGCACAGATACGCAGTATTTT | many | TRBJ2-3 | TRBV28 | -